The 2 T cell receptor beta chains listed next were all sequenced from one sample in a study of T cell changes during pregnancy in multiple sclerosis. The method was immunoSEQ multiplex PCR; TCRdb's version includes in-frame clones alone and lacks a portion of them. In the table there are 75,000 to 100,000 clones, around nine tenths of which are singletons. The sequenced sample was peripheral blood, obtained in the second trimester of pregnancy. The receptors here all came from a female donor in good health, enrolled as a control in a pregnancy study.

This clone was seen once. The genes are TRBV5-6 and TRBJ1-2, with D perhaps matching TRBD1 (5 bases). Germline CDR1 SGHDT, CDR2 YYEEEE. V lost 3 bases, J lost 3 bases, and 18 bases lay in between. The CDR3 spans 16 residues. CDR3 residues: CASSSRRQGSYYGYTF. CDR3 coding DNA: TGTGCCAGCAGCTCACGACGTCAGGGTTCGTACTATGGCTACACCTTC.

This clone has more than one count but fewer than ten. The chain employs TRBV10-3 and TRBJ1-1; TRBD1 is a possible D gene (6 bases). The V end was cut by 9 bases, the J end by 6 bases, with 17 bases between. Per the germline V gene, CDR1 is ENHRY and CDR2 is SYGVKD. This CDR3 has 13 residues. For the CDR3, the DNA is TGTGCCATGACTGAATTACAGGGCTCTGAAGCTTTCTTT. Its translation: CAMTELQGSEAFF.